This is a list of T cell receptor beta chains from one sample in a study of blood T cell repertoires in COVID-19. Sequenced by immunoSEQ multiplex PCR; TCRdb stores in-frame clones only, minus some. The table lists tens of thousands of clones, about 85% of them singletons. The specimen was peripheral blood. These TCRs come from a human donor in a cohort sampled during active COVID-19. Each CDR3 is given with its conserved first and last residue. The D gene is left open where the match is weak. Size is stated for part of the rows, as once, few or many counts, or as a class when the clone is expanded.

>once|TRBV6-5|TRBD2|14|TRBJ2-5
CASRPPLAGETQYF
TGTGCCAGCAGACCACCCCTAGCGGGAGAAACCCAGTACTTC
>few|TRBV19|NA|12|TRBJ1-1
CATTGFNTEAFF
TGTGCCACTACAGGGTTCAACACTGAAGCTTTCTTT
>NA|TRBV13|NA|14|TRBJ2-2
CASSTLLNTGELFF
TGTGCCAGCAGCACCCTACTGAACACCGGGGAGCTGTTTTTT
>NA|TRBV6-4|NA|12|TRBJ1-2
CASSDRDYGYTF
TGTGCCAGCAGTGACAGAGACTATGGCTACACCTTC
>NA|TRBV18|TRBD2|17|TRBJ2-1
CASSLGTSGGLSNEQFF
TGTGCCAGCTCACTCGGGACTAGCGGGGGTCTATCTAATGAGCAGTTCTTC
>few|TRBV29-1|TRBD2|14|TRBJ2-7
CSAYTSGLAYEQYF
TGCAGCGCCTATACTAGCGGGCTGGCCTACGAGCAGTACTTC
>NA|TRBV27|TRBD1|14|TRBJ2-5
CASSPDRGGETQYF
TGTGCCAGCAGTCCCGACAGGGGGGGGGAGACCCAGTACTTC
>NA|TRBV7-3|NA|15|TRBJ1-2
CASSLSPEANYGYTF
TGTGCCAGCAGCTTAAGTCCCGAGGCTAACTATGGCTACACCTTC
>NA|TRBV10-3|NA|13|TRBJ1-2
CAISEGEDYGYTF
TGTGCCATCAGTGAAGGGGAAGACTATGGCTACACCTTC
>NA|TRBV28|NA|17|TRBJ2-7
CASSSLARLRVSYEQYF
TGTGCCAGCAGTTCCCTCGCGCGGCTTCGCGTCTCCTACGAGCAGTACTTC
>NA|TRBV5-4|TRBD1|16|TRBJ2-2
CASSRTGQGNTGELFF
TGTGCCAGCAGCAGAACCGGACAGGGGAACACCGGGGAGCTGTTTTTT
>NA|TRBV14|NA|17|TRBJ2-1
CASSQLSWEDHYNEQFF
TGTGCCAGCAGCCAATTATCGTGGGAGGACCACTACAATGAGCAGTTCTTC
>NA|TRBV28|TRBD2|16|TRBJ2-5
CASSFLSLAGRETQYF
TGTGCCAGCAGTTTTTTGAGCTTAGCGGGGAGAGAGACCCAGTACTTC
>NA|TRBV29-1|NA|13|TRBJ2-1
CSVRSSSYNEQFF
TGCAGCGTTCGCTCGAGCTCCTACAATGAGCAGTTCTTC
>NA|TRBV19|TRBD1|16|TRBJ2-1
CASQLSRQGPGNEQFF
TGTGCCAGCCAATTATCCAGACAGGGGCCGGGGAATGAGCAGTTCTTC
>NA|TRBV6-2/TRBV6-3|TRBD2|16|TRBJ2-1
CASSLAGGAAWNEQFF
TGTGCCAGCAGTTTAGCGGGGGGGGCCGCCTGGAATGAGCAGTTCTTC
>NA|TRBV6-5|NA|14|TRBJ2-5
CASSFRTKQETQYF
TGTGCCAGCAGTTTTCGGACAAAGCAAGAGACCCAGTACTTC
>NA|TRBV4-2|TRBD2|16|TRBJ2-3
CASSQGTSHWTDTQYF
TGTGCCAGCAGCCAAGGGACTAGCCACTGGACGGATACGCAGTATTTT
>NA|TRBV19|NA|13|TRBJ1-2
CASTLERGEGYTF
TGTGCCAGTACCCTAGAGCGGGGAGAGGGCTACACCTTC
>NA|TRBV7-8|TRBD2|17|TRBJ2-3
CASTGTSGPEGYDTQYF
TGTGCCAGCACCGGGACTAGCGGGCCCGAGGGGTATGATACGCAGTATTTT
>NA|TRBV2|NA|14|TRBJ2-5
CASSDLGRRETQYF
TGTGCCAGCAGTGACCTAGGTCGGAGGGAGACCCAGTACTTC
>NA|TRBV19|NA|14|TRBJ1-1
CASSPRAEDTEAFF
TGTGCCAGTAGTCCCCGGGCGGAGGACACTGAAGCTTTCTTT
>NA|TRBV4-3|NA|14|TRBJ2-3
CASSQDRGTDTQYF
TGCGCCAGCAGCCAAGACCGGGGGACAGATACGCAGTATTTT
>once|TRBV7-2|NA|17|TRBJ1-6
CASSLTPHGGDNSPLHF
TGTGCCAGCAGCTTGACCCCTCATGGGGGGGATAATTCACCCCTCCACTTT
>NA|TRBV6-1|NA|14|TRBJ2-7
CASSEAEGPWEQYF
TGTGCCAGCAGTGAAGCCGAGGGCCCGTGGGAGCAGTACTTC
>NA|TRBV30|NA|11|TRBJ2-1
CAWSVLYEQFF
TGTGCCTGGAGTGTTTTATATGAGCAGTTCTTC
>NA|TRBV11-2|NA|12|TRBJ2-7
CASSRGRYEQYF
TGTGCCAGCAGCCGTGGGCGATACGAGCAGTACTTC
>NA|TRBV7-3|TRBD2|16|TRBJ2-1
CASSPRASGRVDEQFF
TGTGCCAGCAGCCCCCGTGCTAGCGGGAGAGTTGATGAGCAGTTCTTC
>NA|TRBV7-9|TRBD1|15|TRBJ2-1
CASSSRPGGSYEQFF
TGTGCCAGCAGCTCTCGACCAGGGGGCAGCTATGAGCAGTTCTTC
>few|TRBV7-2|NA|17|TRBJ1-5
CASTSRRGGDSNQPQHF
TGTGCCAGCACCTCCAGGCGGGGGGGCGATAGCAATCAGCCCCAGCATTTT
>NA|TRBV4-3|NA|14|TRBJ1-2
CASSPLTQGGGYTF
TGCGCCAGCAGCCCGCTGACGCAGGGTGGGGGCTACACCTTC
>once|TRBV7-8|NA|14|TRBJ2-7
CASSFRDTPYEQYF
TGTGCCAGCAGCTTCCGGGACACCCCCTACGAGCAGTACTTC
>NA|TRBV19|NA|20|TRBJ1-5
CASSRPAQGRGLGDYQPQHF
TGTGCCAGTAGCCGTCCGGCACAGGGAAGGGGATTGGGGGATTATCAGCCCCAGCATTTT
>NA|TRBV27|NA|13|TRBJ1-1
CASRTNRNTEAFF
TGTGCCAGCAGAACGAATAGGAACACTGAAGCTTTCTTT
>NA|TRBV6-1|TRBD1|13|TRBJ2-5
CASSPGTEETQYF
TGTGCCAGCAGTCCTGGGACAGAAGAGACCCAGTACTTC
>NA|TRBV2|NA|12|TRBJ1-2
CASRVDRYGYTF
TGTGCCAGCAGGGTCGACAGATATGGCTACACCTTC
>NA|TRBV11-2|NA|17|TRBJ1-2
CASSLDLRGGPLVGYTF
TGTGCCAGCAGCTTAGATTTACGAGGAGGCCCGTTGGTTGGCTACACCTTC
>NA|TRBV5-4|TRBD1|13|TRBJ2-5
CASSRDSQETQYF
TGTGCCAGCAGCCGGGACAGCCAAGAGACCCAGTACTTC
>NA|TRBV5-1|TRBD1|14|TRBJ2-7
CASSLGQGLYEQYF
TGCGCCAGCAGCTTGGGACAGGGCCTCTACGAGCAGTACTTC
>NA|TRBV19|NA|14|TRBJ1-1
CASSIIAIDTEAFF
TGTGCCAGTAGTATTATAGCCATCGACACTGAAGCTTTCTTT
>few|TRBV5-1|TRBD1|17|TRBJ1-5
CASSPTPQGQVNQPQHF
TGCGCCAGCAGCCCCACCCCTCAGGGACAGGTCAATCAGCCCCAGCATTTT
>few|TRBV12-5|TRBD1|15|TRBJ1-2
CASGSPSGGNYGYTF
TGTGCTAGTGGTTCCCCCTCAGGGGGTAACTATGGCTACACCTTC
>NA|TRBV6-1|NA|15|TRBJ1-2
CASSEAVTMDYGYTF
TGTGCCAGCAGTGAAGCAGTAACTATGGACTATGGCTACACCTTC
>NA|TRBV5-1|TRBD1|16|TRBJ2-5
CASSLLQGLSQETQYF
TGCGCCAGCAGCTTGCTACAGGGGCTATCCCAAGAGACCCAGTACTTC